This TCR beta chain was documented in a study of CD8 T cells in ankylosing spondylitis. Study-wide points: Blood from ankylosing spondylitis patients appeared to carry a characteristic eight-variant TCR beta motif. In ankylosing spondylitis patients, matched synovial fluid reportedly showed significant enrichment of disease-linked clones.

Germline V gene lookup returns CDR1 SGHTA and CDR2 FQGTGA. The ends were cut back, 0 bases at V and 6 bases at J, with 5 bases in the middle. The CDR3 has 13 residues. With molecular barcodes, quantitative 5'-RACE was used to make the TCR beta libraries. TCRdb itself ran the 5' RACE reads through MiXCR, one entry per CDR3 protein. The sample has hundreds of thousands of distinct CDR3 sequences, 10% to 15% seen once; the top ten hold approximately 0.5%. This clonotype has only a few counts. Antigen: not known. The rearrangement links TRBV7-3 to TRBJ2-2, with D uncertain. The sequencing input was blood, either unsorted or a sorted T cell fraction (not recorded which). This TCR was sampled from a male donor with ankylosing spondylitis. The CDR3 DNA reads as TGTGCCAGCAGCTTAACAGTCGCCGGGGAGCTGTTTTTT. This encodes CASSLTVAGELFF.